This T cell receptor beta chain was retrieved from a study of blood T cell repertoires in COVID-19. Generated by immunoSEQ multiplex PCR, the TCRdb table keeps only in-frame clones and is missing some. The table shows about 280,000 clones, with about 85% occurring only once. Trimming took 6 bases from V and 6 from J, leaving 12 bases between them. The germline CDR1 and CDR2 sequences are SNHLY and FYNNEI. The CDR3 spans 13 residues. The source of this sequence is a woman between 50 and 59 years old who had recovered from COVID-19. The sequencing sample was made of PBMCs or T cells enriched from blood (not recorded which). The chain joins TRBV2 to TRBJ1-5; D is possibly TRBD1 (5 bases). The CDR3 coding sequence is TGTGCCAGCAGCCCAGGGAACGGTCAGCCCCAGCATTTT. This translates into CASSPGNGQPQHF.